This passage covers 19 T cell receptor beta chains from one sample sequenced in a study of response to subunit inactivated influenza vaccine. TCRdb called the RT-PCR reads again in MiXCR, with one record for every CDR3 protein. The sample records approximately 500,000 distinct CDR3 sequences, roughly 13% being singletons. This specimen was PBMCs from blood, taken about 6 weeks after vaccination. These receptors were taken from a man aged 45-60 years who received an inactivated influenza vaccine.

The chain recombines TRBV3-1 with TRBJ2-5, with no clear D. Germline lookup yields CDR1 LGHDT and CDR2 YNNKEL (reference sequence). V was trimmed by 1 base and J by 3 bases, leaving 9 bases between them. The CDR3 runs 14 residues. The CDR3 nucleotides read TGTGCCAGCAGCCAAGTGGGGATGAAAGAGACCCAGTACTTC. Translation: CASSQVGMKETQYF.

This clonotype was recorded a few times. V usage is TRBV12-3 or TRBV12-4 and J usage is TRBJ1-1, with D tentatively TRBD1 (5 bases). V was cut by 2 bases and J by 3 bases, with 10 bases left in between. The CDR3 has 14 amino acids. CDR3 in amino acids: CASSLRGGDTEAFF. In nucleotides, the CDR3 is TGTGCCAGCAGTTTAAGGGGTGGCGACACTGAAGCTTTCTTT.

This clonotype appeared many times. The V gene is TRBV15, the J gene TRBJ2-3; the D gene is possibly TRBD2 (5 bases). The germline V gene encodes CDR1 LNHNV and CDR2 YYDKDF (reference sequence). This CDR3 spans 17 amino acids. With 0 bases removed from V and 2 bases from J, the gap between germline ends came to 15 bases. In DNA, the CDR3 is TGTGCCACCAGCAGAGAGGGAGACAAGTCCCCCACAGATACGCAGTATTTT. Its translation: CATSREGDKSPTDTQYF.

The chain uses TRBV5-1 and TRBJ2-5; the D gene is possibly TRBD2 (5 bases). The CDR3 loop spans 14 amino acids. CDR1 and CDR2 from the germline V gene are SGHRS and YFSETQ. Trimming removed 0 bases from V and 5 bases from J, with 11 bases in between. Written as DNA, the CDR3 is TGCGCCAGCAGCTTGGGAGGGCCCCCCGAGACCCAGTACTTC. It translates to CASSLGGPPETQYF.

This clonotype was picked up a small number of times. The chain employs TRBV5-1 and TRBJ1-4; 8 bases are a match to TRBD1. Germline assignment: CDR1 SGHRS and CDR2 YFSETQ. The CDR3 covers 18 residues. With 5 bases clipped from V and 3 bases from J, the junction kept 15 bases outside the gene matches. The CDR3, as DNA: TGCGCCAGCAGGATTGGAAGAACGGACAGGGTGTCTAATGAAAAACTGTTTTTT. Its translation: CASRIGRTDRVSNEKLFF.

This clonotype turned up a few times. The CDR3 sequence: CASRLSGTYEQYF. CDR3 in DNA: TGTGCCAGCAGACTCTCCGGGACCTACGAGCAGTACTTC. The rearrangement uses TRBV2 and TRBJ2-7, with D maybe TRBD2 (5 bases). Germline assignment: CDR1 SNHLY and CDR2 FYNNEI. The CDR3 is 13 amino acids. Trimming took off 6 bases at V and 2 bases at J, with 11 bases between the two ends.

This clonotype was counted a few times. V is TRBV12-5 and J is TRBJ2-5; D could derive from TRBD1 or TRBD2 (5 bases each). From germline, CDR1 is LGHNT and CDR2 FRNRAP. Deletions cut 5 bases from V and 5 bases from J, with 15 bases between. The CDR3 runs 14 residues. The CDR3 loop is CASGPVGDLETQYF. CDR3 in DNA: TGTGCTAGTGGTCCAGTCGGGGACCTCGAGACCCAGTACTTC.

This clonotype turned up a few times. J is TRBJ2-1 and V is TRBV12-3 or TRBV12-4, with TRBD1 matching over 10 bases. The CDR3 totals 17 residues. V dropped 3 bases and J dropped 7; count of bases not matched to a gene: 12. The CDR3 region is CASSLGRQGAVINEQFF. The CDR3 nucleotides read TGTGCCAGCAGTTTGGGGAGACAGGGGGCGGTCATAAATGAGCAGTTCTTC.

The chain recombines TRBV7-9 with TRBJ2-5, with 8 nucleotides matching TRBD1. The germline gives CDR1 SEHNR, CDR2 FQNEAQ (reference sequence). CDR3 length: 14 residues. The V gene end was trimmed by 5 bases and the J gene end by 9 bases; junction bases not matched to a gene: 11. The CDR3 coding sequence is TGTGCCAGCAGCGTCGGGACAGGTCCTGGGGCCCAGTACTTC. Amino acids: CASSVGTGPGAQYF.

This clonotype was found a few times. The rearrangement uses TRBV20-1 and TRBJ2-5; 9 nucleotides match TRBD2. The J segment lost 4 bases and the V segment lost 0 bases, leaving 3 bases of the junction unmatched. The CDR3 covers 14 residues. Germline assignment: CDR1 DFQATT and CDR2 SNEGSKA (reference sequence). The CDR3 is CSARDAGGVETQYF. Written as DNA, the CDR3 is TGCAGTGCTAGAGATGCGGGAGGGGTAGAGACCCAGTACTTC.

This clonotype was detected a few times. The chain combines TRBV7-2 with TRBJ2-5, with D possibly matching TRBD1 (6 bases). Between the trimmed V and J ends, which lost 3 bases and 5 bases, there was a span of 16 bases. The V gene's germline CDR1 is SGHTA and CDR2 FQGNSA. The CDR3 totals 15 residues. The CDR3 sequence: CASSFGQGFMETQYF. The CDR3 DNA sequence: TGTGCCAGCAGCTTCGGTCAGGGGTTTATGGAGACCCAGTACTTC.

This clonotype was recorded many times. The chain has TRBV29-1 and TRBJ2-4; D perhaps matches TRBD2 (6 bases). Trimming took 1 base from V and 9 from J, leaving 10 bases between them. This CDR3 has 12 residues. Germline CDR1 reads SQVTM; CDR2 reads ANQGSEA. This CDR3 is CSVEASEGIQYF. CDR3 coding DNA: TGCAGCGTTGAAGCTAGCGAGGGCATTCAGTACTTC.

In its sample, this clonotype was seen many times. The rearrangement links TRBV7-3 to TRBJ2-1; 9 nucleotides agree with TRBD2. V gave up 1 base and J gave up 4 bases; unmatched junction bases: 2. Germline CDR1 and CDR2: SGHTA and FQGTGA. The CDR3 consists of 15 residues. CDR3 sequence: CASSLSLAGYNEQFF. The CDR3, as DNA: TGTGCCAGCAGCTTAAGTCTAGCGGGGTACAATGAGCAGTTCTTC.

This chain connects TRBV21-1 to TRBJ1-5. TRBV21-1 is a pseudogene. The CDR3 has 14 amino acids. CDR3 protein: CASSKVSVGQPQHF. CDR3 coding DNA: TGTGCCAGCAGCAAAGTTTCGGTTGGTCAGCCCCAGCATTTT.

This clonotype showed up just a few times. This sequence joins TRBV9 and TRBJ2-1; possible D gene TRBD1, 6 bases. This CDR3 contains 15 residues. Germline loops: CDR1 SGDLS, CDR2 YYNGEE. V lost 0 bases to trimming and J lost 2 bases, with 9 bases between them. CDR3 sequence: CASSVVGTPYNEQFF. The CDR3 nucleotides read TGTGCCAGCAGCGTAGTCGGGACACCCTACAATGAGCAGTTCTTC.

V and J are TRBV27 and TRBJ2-7; possible D gene TRBD2, 5 bases. The CDR3 loop spans 17 amino acids. V shed 6 bases and J shed 0 bases, with 21 bases lying between them. CDR1 and CDR2 from the germline V gene are MNHEY and SMNVEV (reference sequence). CDR3 protein: CASRPGGWAVSSYEQYF. Here the CDR3 DNA reads TGTGCCAGCAGGCCAGGCGGGTGGGCGGTTAGCTCCTACGAGCAGTACTTC.

This clonotype has just a few counts. The V call is TRBV4-3, the J call TRBJ2-1; D not resolved. V gave up 5 bases and J gave up 0 bases, with 14 bases separating them. The CDR3 consists of 16 residues. Germline lookup yields CDR1 LGHNA and CDR2 YSLEER. CDR3 nucleotides: TGCGCCAGCAGCGGACGGCATGAAAGCTCCTACAATGAGCAGTTCTTC. Amino acid sequence: CASSGRHESSYNEQFF.

In this sample, this clonotype turned up many times. The V gene is TRBV5-1, the J gene TRBJ2-1; D unresolved. CDR3 length: 15 residues. Trimming shortened V by 5 bases and J by 0 bases, and 12 bases separated the two germline ends. CDR1 and CDR2 from the germline V gene are SGHRS and YFSETQ. The CDR3 here is CASRALADSYNEQFF. The CDR3 DNA follows: TGCGCCAGCAGGGCCCTGGCCGACTCCTACAATGAGCAGTTCTTC.

The chain employs TRBV7-6 and TRBJ2-1; 11 nucleotides agree with TRBD2. This CDR3 is 15 amino acids long. J was trimmed by 7 bases and V by 4 bases; bases with no gene match: 6. Germline V gene sequence: CDR1 SGHVS, CDR2 FNYEAQ. The CDR3 DNA reads as TGTGCCAGCAGCTACATAGCGGGGGGGCGTAATGAGCAGTTCTTC. Its translation: CASSYIAGGRNEQFF.